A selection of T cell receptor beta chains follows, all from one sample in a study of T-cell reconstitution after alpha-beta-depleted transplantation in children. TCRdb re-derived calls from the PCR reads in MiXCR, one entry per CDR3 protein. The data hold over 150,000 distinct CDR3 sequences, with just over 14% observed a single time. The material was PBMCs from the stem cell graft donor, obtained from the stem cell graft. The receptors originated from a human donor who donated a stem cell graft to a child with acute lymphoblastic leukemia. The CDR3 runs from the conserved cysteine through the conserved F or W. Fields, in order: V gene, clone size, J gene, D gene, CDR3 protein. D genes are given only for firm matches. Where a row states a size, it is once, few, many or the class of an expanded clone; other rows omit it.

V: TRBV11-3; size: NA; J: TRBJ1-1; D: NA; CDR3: CASSLDGRGALKNTEAFF
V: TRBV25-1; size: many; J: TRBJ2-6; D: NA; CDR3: CASSAGANVLTF
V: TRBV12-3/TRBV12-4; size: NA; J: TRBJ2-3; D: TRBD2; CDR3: CTICSAGLAALSTDTQYF
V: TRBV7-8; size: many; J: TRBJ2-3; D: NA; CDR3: CASIPFETDTQYF
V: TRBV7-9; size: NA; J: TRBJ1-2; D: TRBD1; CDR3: CASSPRTGGAFYGYTF
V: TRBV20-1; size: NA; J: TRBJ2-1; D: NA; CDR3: CSARKPSSGEQFF
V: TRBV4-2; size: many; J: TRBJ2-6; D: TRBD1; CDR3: CASSPEWTGRLLSGANVLTF
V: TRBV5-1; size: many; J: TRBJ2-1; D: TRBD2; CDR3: CASSLAPVTSGSPEQFF
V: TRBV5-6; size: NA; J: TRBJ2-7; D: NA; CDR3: CASSKTDELLAYEQYF
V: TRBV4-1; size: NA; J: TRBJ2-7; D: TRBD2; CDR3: CASSRRGGDRLGEQYF
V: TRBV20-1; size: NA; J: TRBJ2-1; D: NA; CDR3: CSASRGLARAEQFF
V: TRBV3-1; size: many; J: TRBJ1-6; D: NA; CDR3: CASSYRPGNSPLHF
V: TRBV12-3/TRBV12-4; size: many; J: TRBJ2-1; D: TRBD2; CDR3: CASTLGAGGPTAVRFF
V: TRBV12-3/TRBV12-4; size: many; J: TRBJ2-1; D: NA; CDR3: CASSSRPLEQFF
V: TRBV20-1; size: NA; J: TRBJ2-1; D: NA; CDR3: CSARDPGHSVGEQFF
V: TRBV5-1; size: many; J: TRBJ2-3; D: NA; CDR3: CASSLGRPPDTQYF
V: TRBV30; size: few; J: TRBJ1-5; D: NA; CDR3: CAWRQNLNQPQHF
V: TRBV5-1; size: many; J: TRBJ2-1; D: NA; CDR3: CASSLGGRGGDEQFF
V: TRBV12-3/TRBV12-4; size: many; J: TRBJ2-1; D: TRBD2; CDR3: CASSFAGREIHEQFF
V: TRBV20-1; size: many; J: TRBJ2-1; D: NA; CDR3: CSTNARSSYNEQFF
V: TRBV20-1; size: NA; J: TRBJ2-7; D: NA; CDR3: CSAKGLLTSYEQYF
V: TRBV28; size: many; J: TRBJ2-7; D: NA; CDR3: CASSQIALDSLNYEQYF
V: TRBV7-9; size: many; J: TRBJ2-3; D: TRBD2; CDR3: CASSLGLAGGRADTQYF
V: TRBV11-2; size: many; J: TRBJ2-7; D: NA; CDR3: CASSLEGTGPYEQYF
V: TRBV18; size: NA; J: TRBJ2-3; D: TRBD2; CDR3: CASSPQSGSTDTQYF
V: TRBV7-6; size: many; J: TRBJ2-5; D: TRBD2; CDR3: CASSLSGRFRETQYF
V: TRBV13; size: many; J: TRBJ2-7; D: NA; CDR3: CASSPLGSPYEQYF
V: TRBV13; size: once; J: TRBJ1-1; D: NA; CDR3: CASSWGASNTEAFF
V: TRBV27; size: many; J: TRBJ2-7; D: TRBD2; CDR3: CASSRLAGPYEQYF
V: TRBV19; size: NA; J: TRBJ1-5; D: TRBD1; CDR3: CASSTLLQGEGNQPQHF
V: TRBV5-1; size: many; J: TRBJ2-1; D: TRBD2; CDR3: CASSTGLAFNEQFF
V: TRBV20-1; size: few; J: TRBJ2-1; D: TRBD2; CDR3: CSARVSGGSYNEQFF
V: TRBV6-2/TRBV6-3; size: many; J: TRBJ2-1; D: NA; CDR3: CASSSDQSNEQFF
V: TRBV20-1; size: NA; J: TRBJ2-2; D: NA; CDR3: CSASPGEGNTGELFF
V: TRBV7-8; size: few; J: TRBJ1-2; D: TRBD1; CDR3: CASSFERTGGLDGYTF
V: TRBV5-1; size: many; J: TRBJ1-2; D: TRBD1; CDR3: CASSLRTGADGYTF